The 18 T cell receptor beta chains below come from one sample, sequenced in a study of beta chain features in type 1 diabetes. The authors reverse transcribed all of the isolated RNA, so sequencing captured expressed TCRB transcripts. TCRdb keeps only in-frame clones here, not all; method: immunoSEQ multiplex PCR. This sample has 310,000 or so clones; approximately 10% occur once, and the top ten carry roughly 0.016%. Sequencing was done on a sample of naive CD4+ T cells from blood. These receptors all come from a woman in her 30s in good health.

This rearrangement joins TRBV29-1 to TRBJ1-4; the D is unclear. The ends were cut back, 5 bases at V and 5 bases at J, with 9 bases in the middle. This CDR3 contains 12 residues. Germline assignment: CDR1 SQVTM and CDR2 ANQGSEA. The CDR3 DNA sequence: TGCAGCGTTACGAGCGGAAATGAAAAACTGTTTTTT. As protein: CSVTSGNEKLFF.

The chain uses TRBV18 and TRBJ2-5, with D possibly matching TRBD1 (6 bases). In germline, CDR1 is KGHSH, CDR2 LQKENI. V lost 0 bases, J lost 1 base, and 15 bases lay in between. The CDR3 runs 17 residues. The CDR3 DNA reads as TGTGCCAGCTCACCACCGGGGGCGAGGGGGTCCCAAGAGACCCAGTACTTC. Translated, it gives CASSPPGARGSQETQYF.

In this sample, this clone turned up a few times. J is TRBJ1-4 and V is TRBV7-2; 9 bases map to TRBD1. The germline CDR1 and CDR2 sequences are SGHTA and FQGNSA. The CDR3 has 11 amino acids. The V segment lost 5 bases and the J segment 15 bases; nucleotides outside the gene matches: 4. CDR3 coding DNA: TGTGCCAGCAGCCAGGGACAGGGAGTGTTTTTT. This encodes CASSQGQGVFF. Combining the CDR3 with reference TRBV7-2 and TRBJ1-4 gives the whole variable domain GAGVSQSPSNKVTEKGKDVELRCDPISGHTALYWYRQSLGQGLEFLIYFQGNSAPDKSGLPSDRFSAERTGGSVSTLTIQRTQQEDSAVYLCASSQGQGVFFGSGTQLSVL.

The rearrangement links TRBV30 to TRBJ1-2, with TRBD1 matching 7 bases. V gave up 5 bases and J gave up 4 bases; unmatched junction bases: 13. Germline V gene lookup returns CDR1 GTSNPN and CDR2 SVGIG (reference sequence). The CDR3 extends over 15 amino acids. In DNA form, the CDR3 reads TGTGCCTGGTCAAGGGGGCAGGGGGATGGCTATGGCTACACCTTC. Its translation: CAWSRGQGDGYGYTF.

This clone was counted a few times. CDR3 protein: CASSLRQGSETQYF. The CDR3 DNA reads as TGTGCCAGCAGCTTAAGACAGGGAAGCGAGACCCAGTACTTC. The chain employs TRBV7-3 and TRBJ2-5, with 7 bases that match TRBD1. There are 14 residues in the CDR3. The germline CDR1 and CDR2 sequences are SGHTA and FQGTGA. V lost 1 base to trimming and J lost 5 bases; unmatched junction nucleotides: 4.

The genes are TRBV7-2 and TRBJ2-5; D is unclear. Per germline, CDR1 SGHTA and CDR2 FQGNSA. The CDR3 is 15 amino acids. The ends were cut back, 3 bases at V and 0 bases at J, with 11 bases in the middle. The CDR3 here is CASSLGRLYQETQYF. CDR3 in DNA: TGTGCCAGCAGCTTGGGCCGTTTGTACCAAGAGACCCAGTACTTC. Using reference TRBV7-2 and TRBJ2-5 for the parts outside the CDR3, the full variable domain is GAGVSQSPSNKVTEKGKDVELRCDPISGHTALYWYRQSLGQGLEFLIYFQGNSAPDKSGLPSDRFSAERTGGSVSTLTIQRTQQEDSAVYLCASSLGRLYQETQYFGPGTRLLVL.

This clone was seen only a few times. This chain links TRBV30 with TRBJ2-5, with D uncertain. This CDR3 has 13 amino acids. V was cut by 4 bases and J by 5 bases, with 14 bases left in between. CDR1 is GTSNPN, CDR2 SVGIG, per germline (reference sequence). The CDR3 region is CAWTRLNLETQYF. DNA for the CDR3: TGTGCCTGGACCCGACTGAATCTGGAGACCCAGTACTTC. The whole variable domain, remainder taken from reference TRBV30 and TRBJ2-5, is SQTIHQWPATLVQPVGSPLSLECTVEGTSNPNLYWYRQAAGRGLQLLFYSVGIGQISSEVPQNLSASRPQDRQFILSSKKLLLSDSGFYLCAWTRLNLETQYFGPGTRLLVL.

A few counts support this clone. J is TRBJ2-3 and V is TRBV2; the D is unclear. Per germline, CDR1 SNHLY and CDR2 FYNNEI. This CDR3 is built from 15 residues. V was cut by 3 bases and J by 6 bases, with 16 bases left in between. Here the CDR3 DNA reads TGTGCCAGCAGTGATCTCGAACTCGAGATGGATACGCAGTATTTT. Residues: CASSDLELEMDTQYF.

This chain links TRBV30 with TRBJ2-4, with 7 nucleotides matching TRBD2. CDR3 length: 15 residues. Germline-derived CDR1 and CDR2 are GTSNPN and SVGIG (reference sequence). J was trimmed by 3 bases and V by 8 bases; bases with no gene match: 13. CDR3 sequence: CAPVVGGRDKNIQYF. As DNA, the CDR3 is TGTGCCCCGGTGGTGGGGGGGAGGGACAAAAACATTCAGTACTTC.

The table lists this clone with a few counts. CDR3: CACHRDSENEQYF. As DNA, the CDR3 is TGTGCCTGTCACCGGGACAGCGAGAACGAGCAGTACTTC. V gene TRBV30 combines with J gene TRBJ2-7; 7 nucleotides line up with TRBD1. Germline V gives CDR1 GTSNPN, CDR2 SVGIG (reference sequence). V lost 6 bases to trimming and J lost 5 bases; unmatched junction nucleotides: 10. This CDR3 is 13 amino acids long.

The V call is TRBV28, the J call TRBJ1-5; tentatively, D is TRBD1 (5 bases). This CDR3 has 13 residues. V dropped 7 bases and J dropped 5 bases, with 12 bases sitting between them. Germline-derived CDR1 and CDR2 are MDHEN and SYDVKM. The CDR3 sequence: CASKDRQDQPQHF. CDR3 DNA: TGTGCCAGCAAAGACAGACAAGATCAGCCCCAGCATTTT.

The chain has TRBV4-2 and TRBJ2-1, with 11 nucleotides matching TRBD2. V lost 0 bases and J lost 4; bases outside the gene matches: 5. The V gene's germline CDR1 is LGHNA and CDR2 YNFKEQ. The CDR3 is 17 amino acids. CDR3 amino acids: CASSQDIGTSGYNEQFF. As DNA, the CDR3 is TGTGCCAGCAGCCAAGATATCGGGACTAGCGGTTACAATGAGCAGTTCTTC.

To note about this clone: This specimen includes other DNA sequences encoding the same CDR3. The chain recombines TRBV7-9 with TRBJ2-7, with 13 nucleotides matching TRBD2. CDR3 length: 15 residues. V lost 5 bases and J lost 2; bases outside the gene matches: 3. The germline CDR1 and CDR2 sequences are SEHNR and FQNEAQ (reference sequence). The CDR3 here is CASSRGLAGPYEQYF. CDR3 DNA: TGTGCCAGCAGCCGGGGACTAGCGGGGCCCTACGAGCAGTACTTC.

The rearrangement uses TRBV6-6 and TRBJ1-5; no clear D. The V and J ends lost 6 bases and 0 bases respectively, with 9 bases between them. CDR1 is MNHNY and CDR2 is SVGAGI in the germline V gene (reference sequence). The CDR3 has 14 amino acids. The CDR3 region is CASSQHLSNQPQHF. CDR3 bases: TGTGCCAGCAGCCAACACCTTAGCAATCAGCCCCAGCATTTT.

This clone has only a few counts. The chain recombines TRBV19 with TRBJ1-5; D uncertain. The CDR3 extends over 11 amino acids. Per germline, CDR1 LNHDA and CDR2 SQIVND (reference sequence). Between the trimmed V and J ends, which lost 11 bases and 4 bases, there was a span of 9 bases. CDR3 residues: CACGGNQPQHF. CDR3 DNA: TGTGCCTGTGGCGGGAATCAGCCCCAGCATTTT.

The table lists this clone with a few counts. The rearrangement uses TRBV7-9 and TRBJ2-1, with 7 bases that match TRBD1. Germline CDR1 is SEHNR and CDR2 is FQNEAQ (reference sequence). This CDR3 has 14 amino acids. With 3 bases clipped from V and 5 bases from J, the junction kept 4 bases outside the gene matches. CDR3 sequence (DNA): TGTGCCAGCAGCTTGGCCACAGGGGACAATGAGCAGTTCTTC. Amino acid sequence: CASSLATGDNEQFF.

The sample holds a few counts of this clone. The chain is built from TRBV27 and TRBJ2-7; TRBD1 agrees at 7 bases. Germline CDR1 is MNHEY and CDR2 is SMNVEV (reference sequence). The CDR3 contains 13 residues. After removal of 4 bases from V and 0 bases from J, the junction contained 0 bases not matched to a gene. This CDR3 reads CASSWDSSYEQYF. The CDR3 region has the DNA TGTGCCAGCAGTTGGGACAGCTCCTACGAGCAGTACTTC.

The CDR3 protein is CASSPGPDDETQYF. The CDR3 DNA sequence: TGTGCCAGCAGCCCAGGGCCAGACGACGAGACCCAGTACTTC. V gene TRBV7-3 combines with J gene TRBJ2-5; tentatively, D is TRBD1 (5 bases). V dropped 5 bases and J dropped 5 bases, with 15 bases sitting between them. CDR1 and CDR2 from the germline V gene are SGHTA and FQGTGA. The CDR3 runs 14 residues.